Listed here are 11 T cell receptor beta chains from one sample, sequenced in a study of early T cells in non-severe SARS-CoV-2 infection. Using its own MiXCR run on the 5' RACE reads, TCRdb lists one record per CDR3 protein. The repertoire consists of 90,000 to 120,000 distinct CDR3 sequences, with approximately 10% occurring once and the leading ten covering 7.6%. The sample was whole blood. All receptors derive from an adult who was a healthcare worker with PCR-confirmed SARS-CoV-2 infection or an uninfected control (not recorded which).

This clonotype was detected ten times or more. The V and J genes are TRBV6-2 or TRBV6-3 and TRBJ1-4, with D perhaps TRBD1 (5 bases). With 7 bases removed from V and 2 bases from J, the gap between germline ends came to 20 bases. Germline loops: CDR1 MNHEY, CDR2 SVGEGT. CDR3 length: 17 residues. CDR3: CASTRPVGRGTNEKLFF. In nucleotides, the CDR3 is TGTGCCAGCACCCGCCCCGTGGGGCGAGGGACTAATGAAAAACTGTTTTTT.

In the case of this clonotype: One end of the junction does not line up with germline, which may come from a read error. The V and J genes are TRBV5-3 and TRBJ1-5, with D perhaps TRBD1 (5 bases). TRBV5-3 falls under the ORF class, with uncertain function. The CDR3 length is 8 residues. The CDR3 spells CARSLQDF. The CDR3 region has the DNA TGTGCCAGAAGCTTACAGGATTTT.

The chain links TRBV30 to TRBJ1-1; D remains unclear. This CDR3 spans 12 amino acids. Germline V lookup: CDR1 GTSNPN, CDR2 SVGIG (reference sequence). Between the trimmed V and J ends, which lost 3 bases and 3 bases, there was a span of 8 bases. The CDR3 sequence is CAWSPGDTEAFF. The CDR3 nucleotides read TGTGCCTGGAGCCCGGGCGACACTGAAGCTTTCTTT. Full variable domain (rest looked up from reference TRBV30 and TRBJ1-1): SQTIHQWPATLVQPVGSPLSLECTVEGTSNPNLYWYRQAAGRGLQLLFYSVGIGQISSEVPQNLSASRPQDRQFILSSKKLLLSDSGFYLCAWSPGDTEAFFGQGTRLTVV.

A word on this clonotype: This may arise from a read error, as a much more abundant clone is one base away. CDR3 coding DNA: TGTGCCAGCAGCGTAGGTCGTGGTTCGAGCACCGGGGAGCTGTTTTTT. As protein: CASSVGRGSSTGELFF. The gene calls are TRBV7-6 and TRBJ2-2; D unresolved. V was cut by 5 bases and J by 4 bases, with 17 bases left in between. The CDR3 is 16 amino acids. CDR1 SGHVS and CDR2 FNYEAQ come from the germline V gene.

This rearrangement joins TRBV7-4 to TRBJ2-1; 9 nucleotides agree with TRBD2. The CDR3 runs 18 residues. CDR1 is SGHVT and CDR2 is SQSDAQ in the germline V gene. J lost 6 bases, V lost 5 bases, and 17 bases had no gene match. CDR3 coding DNA: TGTGCCAGCAGCCCGTCAACCCCTGGAGCGGGAGGCCCCAATGAGCAGTTCTTC. It codes for CASSPSTPGAGGPNEQFF.

This clonotype came up many times. The chain uses TRBV20-1 and TRBJ2-7, with a tentative D call TRBD2 (5 bases). This CDR3 spans 11 amino acids. Germline CDR1 reads DFQATT; CDR2 reads SNEGSKA (reference sequence). Deletions cut 7 bases from V and 0 bases from J, with 7 bases between. The CDR3 region is CSGLNSYEQYF. CDR3 DNA: TGCAGTGGACTAAACTCCTACGAGCAGTACTTC.

The chain carries TRBV7-9 and TRBJ2-7; no reliable D call. There are 14 residues in the CDR3. CDR1 SEHNR and CDR2 FQNEAQ come from the germline V gene (reference sequence). Deletions cut 2 bases from V and 3 bases from J, with 11 bases between. The CDR3 region is CASSLIPGGYEQYF. As DNA, the CDR3 is TGTGCCAGCAGCTTAATCCCAGGCGGCTACGAGCAGTACTTC.

The sample holds many counts of this clonotype. This chain links TRBV14 with TRBJ2-5; the D is unclear. Germline CDR1 is SGHDN and CDR2 is FVKESK. With 4 bases removed from V and 5 bases from J, the gap between germline ends came to 11 bases. The CDR3 contains 13 residues. CDR3 protein: CASSLTWVETQYF. CDR3 sequence (DNA): TGTGCCAGCAGCCTCACCTGGGTGGAGACCCAGTACTTC.

About this clonotype: One end of the junction varies from germline; a read error may be responsible. DNA of the CDR3: TGTGCCACCAGTGAACAATACAGTGAGCAGTTCTTC. Translation gives CATSEQYSEQFF. The chain couples TRBV24-1 to TRBJ2-1, with D hard to call. The CDR3 is made up of 12 amino acids. Germline V gene lookup returns CDR1 KGHDR and CDR2 SFDVKD.

V and J are TRBV6-6 and TRBJ2-5, with 8 bases fitting TRBD1. CDR3 length: 12 amino acids. V gave up 5 bases and J gave up 4 bases; unmatched junction bases: 0. CDR1 is MNHNY, CDR2 SVGAGI, per germline (reference sequence). CDR3 sequence (DNA): TGTGCCAGCAGTGACAGGGGAGAGACCCAGTACTTC. Its translation: CASSDRGETQYF.

The chain couples TRBV12-3 or TRBV12-4 to TRBJ2-1; D not certain. The CDR3 runs 15 residues. Trimming pared 0 bases from V and 0 bases from J, leaving 6 bases between. The CDR3 coding sequence is TGTGCCAGCAGTTTAGCCGAACCCTCCTACAATGAGCAGTTCTTC. Amino acids: CASSLAEPSYNEQFF.